The 8 T cell receptor beta chains below come from one sample, sequenced in a study of blood T cells in healthy people across ages. The use of a sample-barcoded 5' primer and a J-beta primer mix characterized a second PCR of 7 to 11 cycles. Using its own MiXCR run on the 5' RACE reads, TCRdb lists one record per CDR3 protein. The table includes about 730,000 distinct CDR3 sequences, approximately 39% detected once. The specimen was blood. These receptors were taken from a woman aged 55-69 years in good health.

The chain carries TRBV20-1 and TRBJ1-1; D remains ambiguous. Germline CDR1 is DFQATT and CDR2 is SNEGSKA (reference sequence). The CDR3 has 11 amino acids. Between the trimmed V and J ends, which lost 0 bases and 6 bases, there was a span of 5 bases. The CDR3, as DNA: TGCAGTGCTAGAGATGGGCCTGAAGCTTTCTTT. Its translation: CSARDGPEAFF.

The chain recombines TRBV3-1 with TRBJ2-5, with D perhaps matching TRBD1 (5 bases). The tail of the sequence fits TRBJ2-7 better, so the J call may be wrong. The germline gives CDR1 LGHDT, CDR2 YNNKEL (reference sequence). The CDR3 length is 17 residues. The CDR3 region is CASSTEWGARAFGEQYF. CDR3 nucleotide sequence: TGTGCCAGCAGCACAGAATGGGGCGCTAGGGCATTTGGCGAGCAGTACTTC.

The chain recombines TRBV6-6 with TRBJ2-1; unclear D gene. Germline CDR1 reads MNHNY; CDR2 reads SVGAGI (reference sequence). Trimming shortened V by 5 bases and J by 7 bases, and 12 bases separated the two germline ends. There are 13 residues in the CDR3. In DNA form, the CDR3 reads TGTGCCAGCAGTCAGACCGTCGAGAATGAGCAGTTCTTC. It translates to CASSQTVENEQFF.

This clonotype has more than one count but fewer than ten. This chain joins TRBV7-7 and TRBJ2-1, with no clear D. CDR1 is SSHAT and CDR2 is FNYEAQ in the germline V gene (reference sequence). V shed 1 base and J shed 8 bases, with 9 bases lying between them. This CDR3 region has 13 residues. In DNA, the CDR3 is TGTGCCAGCAGCTTAGACTGGTCGGATGAGCAGTTCTTC. Amino acid sequence: CASSLDWSDEQFF.

The chain joins TRBV4-2 to TRBJ2-3; 11 bases are a match to TRBD2. The V segment lost 4 bases and the J segment 11 bases; nucleotides outside the gene matches: 5. The CDR3 has 13 amino acids. Germline V gene data show CDR1 as LGHNA and CDR2 as YNFKEQ. CDR3: CASSRETSGKQYF. Written as DNA, the CDR3 is TGTGCCAGCAGCCGGGAGACTAGCGGGAAGCAGTATTTT.

The chain links TRBV13 to TRBJ2-3, with 7 nucleotides matching TRBD1. Germline lookup yields CDR1 PRHDT and CDR2 FYEKMQ (reference sequence). CDR3 length equals 19 residues. Unmatched junction bases numbered 14, after V lost 1 base and J lost 1 base. CDR3 loop: CASSLEGAGGERGTDTQYF. As DNA, the CDR3 is TGTGCCAGCAGCTTAGAGGGGGCTGGGGGAGAACGGGGCACAGATACGCAGTATTTT. Together with reference TRBV13 and TRBJ2-3, the CDR3 gives the full variable domain: AAGVIQSPRHLIKEKRETATLKCYPIPRHDTVYWYQQGPGQDPQFLISFYEKMQSDKGSIPDRFSAQQFSDYHSELNMSSLELGDSALYFCASSLEGAGGERGTDTQYFGPGTRLTVL.

This clonotype has only a few counts. V usage is TRBV12-3 or TRBV12-4 and J usage is TRBJ2-7; 7 positions agree with TRBD1. After removal of 8 bases from V and 5 bases from J, the junction contained 6 bases not matched to a gene. The CDR3 sequence is 12 residues long. The CDR3 DNA is TGTGCCAGCGGGACAGCGTTCCACGAGCAGTACTTC. As protein: CASGTAFHEQYF.

The chain links TRBV5-1 to TRBJ2-3; 10 nucleotides match TRBD2. CDR3 length equals 17 residues. Germline CDR1 and CDR2: SGHRS and YFSETQ. J lost 1 base, V lost 4 bases, and 9 bases had no gene match. The CDR3 region is CASSTALGTSGTDTQYF. CDR3 sequence (DNA): TGCGCCAGCAGCACAGCCTTGGGGACTAGCGGCACAGATACGCAGTATTTT.